This T cell receptor (beta chain) was sequenced for a study of early T cells in non-severe SARS-CoV-2 infection. Background on the study: Chains were unpaired, as sequencing was done on bulk RNA from unsorted whole blood.

The CDR3 runs to 16 residues. J gave up 7 bases and V 1 base, and 2 bases lay outside the gene matches. CDR1 is SGHAT and CDR2 is FQDESV in the germline V gene (reference sequence). This clonotype was seen only a few times. The antigen is unknown. Study-wide points: VDJdb matching skewed toward anti-spike CD8 responses, missing private and CD4 specificities.

The protocol attached unique molecular identifiers to individual cDNA molecules. TCRdb analysed the 5' RACE reads with MiXCR anew, one entry per CDR3 protein. The sample holds roughly 69,000 distinct CDR3 sequences, almost 9% seen once. This sequence was found in an adult who was a healthcare worker with PCR-confirmed SARS-CoV-2 infection or an uninfected control (not recorded which). V is TRBV11-1 and J is TRBJ2-1; 15 bases line up with TRBD2. The specimen was whole blood, collected at baseline. The CDR3 region has the DNA TGTGCCAGCAGCTTAGTGGGGACTAGCGGGAGGAATGAGCAGTTCTTC. This encodes CASSLVGTSGRNEQFF.